One sample yielded the 17 T cell receptor beta chains listed below, sequenced in a study of blood T cell repertoires in COVID-19. Some clones are missing from TCRdb's copy, which holds only in-frame ones; the method was immunoSEQ multiplex PCR. The repertoire holds about 120,000 clones, with more than 75% as singletons. Sequencing used peripheral blood. The receptors here all came from a man in his sixties with acute or convalescent COVID-19.

This clone was picked up one time. The genes are TRBV2 and TRBJ1-1; 7 bases are a match to TRBD1. After removal of 7 bases from V and 2 bases from J, the junction contained 16 bases not matched to a gene. The CDR3 is made up of 17 amino acids. The germline V gene encodes CDR1 SNHLY and CDR2 FYNNEI. For the CDR3, the DNA is TGTGCCAGCACCCTAACCCCCCCGGGACAGCAAAACACTGAAGCTTTCTTT. Its translation: CASTLTPPGQQNTEAFF.

This clone has a single count. The J gene is TRBJ2-5, the V gene TRBV6-5, with D perhaps matching TRBD2 (6 bases). This CDR3 spans 15 amino acids. Germline assignment: CDR1 MNHEY and CDR2 SVGAGI. Trimming removed 5 bases at V and 5 bases at J, with 18 bases between. CDR3 bases: TGTGCCAGCAGTAGAACGGGACTGTTGGGCGAGACCCAGTACTTC. It yields the protein CASSRTGLLGETQYF.

This rearrangement joins TRBV5-1 to TRBJ2-1, with D maybe TRBD1 (5 bases). Trimming pared 0 bases from V and 4 bases from J, leaving 11 bases between. The CDR3 is made up of 15 amino acids. CDR1 and CDR2 from the germline V gene are SGHRS and YFSETQ. The CDR3 spells CASSLGQGSYNEQFF. CDR3 bases: TGCGCCAGCAGCTTGGGGCAGGGTAGTTACAATGAGCAGTTCTTC.

The chain links TRBV9 to TRBJ2-5; 7 bases agree with TRBD1. CDR1 is SGDLS, CDR2 YYNGEE, per germline. The CDR3 is 15 residues long. With V trimmed by 0 bases and J by 4 bases, 6 bases remained unmatched. The DNA of the CDR3 is TGTGCCAGCAGCGTAGAACAGGGGCAGGGAGAGACCCAGTACTTC. Its protein product is CASSVEQGQGETQYF.

V and J are TRBV15 and TRBJ2-3, with D possibly being TRBD1 (5 bases). The germline V and J ends were trimmed by 8 bases and 4 bases, with 10 bases remaining between them. Germline CDR1 and CDR2: LNHNV and YYDKDF (reference sequence). The CDR3 is 12 residues long. This chain's CDR3 is CATGSGPDTQYF. CDR3 in DNA: TGTGCCACCGGGTCAGGGCCAGATACGCAGTATTTT.

The chain couples TRBV28 to TRBJ1-5; 9 nucleotides align to TRBD1. The length of the CDR3 is 16 residues. J lost 4 bases, V lost 7 bases, and 11 bases had no gene match. Germline V gives CDR1 MDHEN, CDR2 SYDVKM. CDR3 DNA sequence: TGTGCCAGCACCATCTCCGGGACAGGGAGAAATCAGCCCCAGCATTTT. As protein: CASTISGTGRNQPQHF.

The V and J genes are TRBV7-9 and TRBJ2-1; D perhaps matches TRBD2 (7 bases). The germline V gene encodes CDR1 SEHNR and CDR2 FQNEAQ (reference sequence). The CDR3 consists of 13 residues. With 1 base removed from V and 8 bases from J, the gap between germline ends came to 9 bases. CDR3 sequence reads: CASSLEGGHEQFF. CDR3 DNA: TGTGCCAGCAGCTTAGAGGGGGGGCATGAGCAGTTCTTC. The whole variable domain, filled in from reference TRBV7-9 and TRBJ2-1, reads DTGVSQNPRHKITKRGQNVTFRCDPISEHNRLYWYRQTLGQGPEFLTYFQNEAQLEKSRLLSDRFSAERPKGSFSTLEIQRTEQGDSAMYLCASSLEGGHEQFFGPGTRLTVL.

The chain recombines TRBV2 with TRBJ1-4, with D tentatively TRBD1 (6 bases). From germline, CDR1 is SNHLY and CDR2 FYNNEI. The CDR3 has 14 amino acids. The V end lost 2 bases, the J end lost 16 bases, and 20 bases lay between the germline ends. CDR3 loop: CASSENGQGTRQFF. The CDR3 DNA follows: TGTGCCAGCAGTGAAAACGGCCAGGGGACTAGGCAGTTTTTT.

This chain uses TRBV4-1 with TRBJ2-6; 8 bases match TRBD1. The CDR3 runs to 20 residues. CDR1 and CDR2 from the germline V gene are MGHRA and YSYEKL. Trimming removed 0 bases from V and 4 bases from J; junction bases left unmatched: 14. CDR3 region: CASSQEIDQDRVAGANVLTF. CDR3 in DNA: TGCGCCAGCAGCCAAGAGATAGACCAGGACAGGGTGGCAGGGGCCAACGTCCTGACTTTC.

CDR3 nucleotide sequence: TGTGCCAGCAGCTTCCAGCGGGAGGGGGCTTCACCCCTCCACTTT. Protein: CASSFQREGASPLHF. The genes are TRBV6-2 or TRBV6-3 and TRBJ1-6; 7 nucleotides line up with TRBD1. The germline CDR1 and CDR2 sequences are MNHEY and SVGEGT. The V and J ends lost 6 bases and 9 bases, in that order; junction bases with no gene match: 11. This CDR3 is 15 amino acids long.

This rearrangement joins TRBV5-1 to TRBJ2-3, with 7 bases that match TRBD2. The V gene end was trimmed by 6 bases and the J gene end by 6 bases; junction bases not matched to a gene: 13. The CDR3 covers 15 residues. Per germline, CDR1 SGHRS and CDR2 YFSETQ. CDR3 protein: CASTFPSGPRDTQYF. The CDR3, as DNA: TGCGCCAGCACCTTCCCTAGCGGCCCTCGGGATACGCAGTATTTT.

The genes are TRBV14 and TRBJ2-7; 12 bases match TRBD2. CDR1 SGHDN and CDR2 FVKESK come from the germline V gene. The CDR3 is made up of 17 amino acids. V dropped 5 bases and J dropped 1; count of bases not matched to a gene: 9. The CDR3 DNA sequence: TGTGCCAGCAGCATGCAGGGAGGACTAGCGGGATCCTACGAGCAGTACTTC. Amino acids: CASSMQGGLAGSYEQYF. Together with reference TRBV14 and TRBJ2-7, the CDR3 gives the full variable domain: EAGVTQFPSHSVIEKGQTVTLRCDPISGHDNLYWYRRVMGKEIKFLLHFVKESKQDESGMPNNRFLAERTGGTYSTLKVQPAELEDSGVYFCASSMQGGLAGSYEQYFGPGTRLTVT.

The genes are TRBV6-6 and TRBJ1-2, with TRBD1 matching over 10 bases. CDR1 is MNHNY and CDR2 is SVGAGI in the germline V gene (reference sequence). This CDR3 contains 15 residues. V lost 10 bases, J lost 3 bases, and 11 bases stayed unmatched. The CDR3 coding sequence is TGTGCCATCGAGGGCCCGGGACAGGGGTACTATGGCTACACCTTC. Protein: CAIEGPGQGYYGYTF.

This clone has a handful of counts. The chain links TRBV9 to TRBJ1-1; D call uncertain. V dropped 3 bases and J dropped 4 bases, with 13 bases sitting between them. The CDR3 consists of 14 residues. CDR1 is SGDLS, CDR2 YYNGEE, per germline. CDR3 region: CASSALPTRTEAFF. In DNA, the CDR3 is TGTGCCAGCAGCGCCCTTCCCACACGCACTGAAGCTTTCTTT.

V is TRBV7-9 and J is TRBJ1-4; the match to TRBD1 covers 7 bases. Losses at the gene ends were 5 bases for V and 7 bases for J; bases not matched to a gene: 7. The CDR3 runs 14 residues. Germline CDR1 and CDR2: SEHNR and FQNEAQ (reference sequence). The CDR3, as DNA: TGTGCCAGCAGCGAAACAGGGGTGCGTGAAAAACTGTTTTTT. It specifies CASSETGVREKLFF. The full variable domain, rest sourced from reference TRBV7-9 and TRBJ1-4, is DTGVSQNPRHKITKRGQNVTFRCDPISEHNRLYWYRQTLGQGPEFLTYFQNEAQLEKSRLLSDRFSAERPKGSFSTLEIQRTEQGDSAMYLCASSETGVREKLFFGSGTQLSVL.

This clone was observed a few times. This rearrangement joins TRBV5-6 to TRBJ2-5; the match to TRBD2 covers 8 bases. J lost 4 bases, V lost 0 bases, and 5 bases had no gene match. The germline gives CDR1 SGHDT, CDR2 YYEEEE. CDR3 size: 15 residues. CDR3 DNA sequence: TGTGCCAGCAGCTTGGCATCCAGCGGGAGAGAGACCCAGTACTTC. Protein sequence: CASSLASSGRETQYF.

The chain employs TRBV3-1 (or the pseudogene TRBV3-2) and TRBJ2-5; 10 bases align to TRBD1. Germline values: CDR1 LGHDT, CDR2 YNNKEL (reference sequence). J lost 2 bases, V lost 2 bases, and 5 bases had no gene match. The CDR3 runs to 16 residues. The CDR3 protein is CASSQNGGQGQETQYF. In DNA, the CDR3 is TGTGCCAGCAGCCAAAACGGGGGACAGGGGCAAGAGACCCAGTACTTC.